A selection of T cell receptor beta chains follows, all from one sample in a study of human T cells and chemical hapten exposure. TCRdb used MiXCR to reprocess the RACE reads, holding one entry per CDR3 protein. The data show roughly 200,000 distinct CDR3 sequences, 20% to 25% seen once. The sample here was whole blood, taken in connection with sensitization to the hapten diphenylcyclopropenone (DPC). The receptor set was obtained from a woman in her fifties or sixties with alopecia areata. Some clones in this sample may be carry-over from other donors' samples. Both conserved end residues are part of each CDR3. The order of the fields is clone size, V gene, J gene, D gene, CDR3 protein, CDR3 DNA. D genes are given only for firm matches. Clone size is not always given. Where it is, it says once, few, many or a class for expanded clones.

>few|TRBV5-1|TRBJ2-3|TRBD2
CASSPNPSGGDTQYF
TGCGCCAGCAGCCCGAACCCTAGCGGGGGAGATACGCAGTATTTT
>.|TRBV29-1|TRBJ1-1|TRBD1
CSVAGTGVPSAFF
TGCAGCGTCGCCGGGACAGGGGTCCCCTCAGCTTTCTTT
>few|TRBV12-3/TRBV12-4|TRBJ2-6|.
CASSILTPPGANVLTF
TGTGCCAGCAGTATACTGACTCCTCCTGGGGCCAACGTCCTGACTTTC
>few|TRBV20-1|TRBJ2-7|.
CSAPGRSTYEQYF
TGCAGTGCTCCGGGACGGTCAACCTACGAGCAGTACTTC
>.|TRBV29-1|TRBJ2-5|TRBD1
CSVEPRGNHETQYF
TGCAGCGTGGAGCCCAGGGGGAATCACGAGACCCAGTACTTC
>many|TRBV29-1|TRBJ2-3|.
CSVGSRGTDTQYF
TGCAGCGTTGGTTCCCGGGGGACGGATACGCAGTATTTT
>.|TRBV5-1|TRBJ1-1|.
CASSLVWPNTEAFF
TGCGCCAGCAGCTTGGTGTGGCCGAACACTGAAGCTTTCTTT
>.|TRBV5-1|TRBJ2-3|.
CASSSIGDTQYF
TGCGCCAGCAGCAGTATTGGGGATACGCAGTATTTT
>few|TRBV5-1|TRBJ1-5|TRBD1
CASSIERDRGFQPQHF
TGCGCCAGCAGTATTGAACGGGACAGGGGTTTTCAGCCCCAGCATTTT
>.|TRBV18|TRBJ2-7|.
CASSPQGFSYEQYF
TGTGCCAGCTCACCGCAGGGATTCTCCTACGAGCAGTACTTC
>few|TRBV6-5|TRBJ1-6|.
CASSYGLEGNSPLHF
TGTGCCAGCAGTTACGGCCTAGAGGGCAATTCACCCCTCCACTTT
>few|TRBV29-1|TRBJ1-2|.
CSVEVATEGYGYTF
TGCAGCGTTGAAGTCGCCACCGAGGGCTATGGCTACACCTTC
>.|TRBV5-4|TRBJ2-7|TRBD1
CASSPHRGQIYEQYF
TGTGCCAGCAGCCCACACCGGGGACAGATCTACGAGCAGTACTTC
>.|TRBV10-3|TRBJ2-5|TRBD2
CAIGTIARETQYF
TGTGCCATCGGGACTATCGCACGAGAGACCCAGTACTTC
>.|TRBV6-2/TRBV6-3|TRBJ2-1|TRBD2
CASRTSVGGEQFF
TGTGCCAGCAGAACTAGCGTGGGGGGTGAGCAGTTCTTC
>few|TRBV11-2|TRBJ2-5|.
CASSPGGTQYF
TGTGCCAGCAGCCCCGGCGGGACCCAGTACTTC
>few|TRBV5-1|TRBJ2-5|TRBD2
CASSLGLAGGPETQYF
TGCGCCAGCAGCTTGGGACTAGCGGGAGGGCCGGAGACCCAGTACTTC
>.|TRBV3-1|TRBJ2-7|TRBD2
CASSPRTSYSYEQYF
TGTGCCAGCAGCCCACGGACTAGTTACTCCTACGAGCAGTACTTC
>.|TRBV27|TRBJ2-7|.
CASSGMAGQSFYEQYF
TGTGCCAGCAGCGGTATGGCGGGACAGAGCTTCTACGAGCAGTACTTC
>few|TRBV5-1|TRBJ1-4|.
CASSLNGDGEKLFF
TGCGCCAGCAGCTTAAACGGCGACGGTGAAAAACTGTTTTTT
>few|TRBV20-1|TRBJ1-1|.
CSARGLGAMNTEAFF
TGCAGTGCTCGAGGATTGGGGGCGATGAACACTGAAGCTTTCTTT
>.|TRBV5-1|TRBJ2-3|.
CASSPLWAADTQYF
TGCGCCAGCAGCCCACTTTGGGCCGCAGATACGCAGTATTTT
>few|TRBV4-2|TRBJ2-3|TRBD2
CASSQDRRGRARSPDTQYF
TGTGCCAGCAGCCAAGATCGGCGCGGGAGGGCCAGATCCCCAGATACGCAGTATTTT
>.|TRBV7-8|TRBJ2-2|TRBD1
CASSPRTGMNTGELFF
TGTGCCAGCAGCCCCCGGACAGGGATGAACACCGGGGAGCTGTTTTTT
>few|TRBV30|TRBJ2-2|.
CAGPKGLARTGELFF
TGTGCCGGCCCAAAGGGGCTAGCTAGAACCGGGGAGCTGTTTTTT
>.|TRBV29-1|TRBJ1-5|.
CSVGPRGSNQPQHF
TGCAGCGTTGGTCCTAGGGGGTCCAATCAGCCCCAACATTTT
>.|TRBV18|TRBJ2-1|.
CASSPDSGNEQFF
TGTGCCAGCTCACCAGATAGCGGCAATGAGCAGTTCTTC
>.|TRBV7-9|TRBJ1-6|.
CASSLTGSSPLHF
TGTGCCAGCAGCCTCACGGGGAGTTCACCCCTCCACTTT
>few|TRBV2|TRBJ2-1|.
CASREVDLQFF
TGTGCCAGTCGCGAAGTGGACCTGCAGTTCTTC
>few|TRBV2|TRBJ2-5|TRBD2
CASNPGLAVAETQYF
TGTGCCAGCAATCCGGGACTAGCGGTTGCAGAGACCCAGTACTTC
>.|TRBV7-9|TRBJ1-4|TRBD1
CASSMPGQGTEKLFF
TGTGCCAGCAGCATGCCCGGACAGGGGACGGAAAAACTGTTTTTT
>few|TRBV5-1|TRBJ1-2|.
CASSLAAGIQGYGYTF
TGCGCCAGCAGCTTGGCCGCGGGAATTCAAGGCTATGGCTACACCTTC
>few|TRBV20-1|TRBJ2-7|.
CSANDPGLSIYEQYF
TGCAGTGCTAATGATCCGGGACTTTCAATCTACGAGCAGTACTTC
>few|TRBV7-2|TRBJ1-2|.
CASSPRGGDYGYTF
TGTGCCAGCAGTCCAAGGGGGGGTGACTATGGCTACACCTTC
>.|TRBV20-1|TRBJ2-3|TRBD2
CSAGGAGGGTDTQYF
TGCAGTGCTGGAGGGGCGGGAGGGGGCACAGATACGCAGTATTTT
>.|TRBV6-1|TRBJ1-5|.
CASRAQDYSNQPQHF
TGTGCCAGCAGAGCACAGGACTATAGCAATCAGCCCCAGCATTTT
>.|TRBV6-6|TRBJ1-6|.
CASSRANNSPLHF
TGTGCCAGCAGTCGGGCGAATAATTCACCCCTCCACTTT
>.|TRBV9|TRBJ1-6|.
CASRRGESYNSPLHF
TGTGCCAGCAGGAGGGGTGAATCCTATAATTCACCCCTCCACTTT
>.|TRBV21-1|TRBJ1-6|.
CASSARQGTADNSPLHF
TGTGCCAGCAGCGCACGGCAAGGGACAGCAGATAATTCACCCCTCCACTTT
>few|TRBV6-1|TRBJ1-1|TRBD1
CASIGTGIEAFF
TGTGCCAGCATCGGGACAGGGATTGAAGCTTTCTTT
>.|TRBV11-2|TRBJ1-1|.
CASSLGFAMNTEAFF
TGTGCCAGCAGCTTAGGGTTTGCGATGAACACTGAAGCTTTCTTT
>.|TRBV19|TRBJ2-2|TRBD2
CASSSGGNTGELFF
TGTGCCAGTAGTTCGGGGGGAAACACCGGGGAGCTGTTTTTT
>few|TRBV11-2|TRBJ2-7|.
CASSSTRVPSEQYF
TGTGCCAGCAGCTCCACCAGGGTTCCAAGCGAGCAGTACTTC